Given below is one T cell receptor (beta chain) in context. TCRdb fed the 5' RACE reads into MiXCR, producing one record per CDR3 protein. This sample has about 610,000 distinct CDR3 sequences, with 15% to 20% found just once. The data stem from a study of T-cell memory formation after mild COVID-19. Sequenced: PBMCs or a T cell subset sorted from them (not recorded which). This TCR was sampled from an adult woman who had mild COVID-19 (a few samples of this study predate the infection). Cell type and time point are not known.

CDR3 DNA sequence: TGCGCCAGCAGCTCGGGACCGGGCTTGGGAGGCACTGAAGCTTTCTTT. This sequence encodes CASSSGPGLGGTEAFF. The rearrangement joins TRBV5-1 to TRBJ1-1; perhaps TRBD1 as D (5 bases). V lost 3 bases, J lost 4 bases, and 19 bases lay in between. This CDR3 has 16 residues. Germline CDR1 reads SGHRS; CDR2 reads YFSETQ.